This T cell receptor (beta chain) was obtained from a study of response to subunit inactivated influenza vaccine. The study's findings and limits: Only a handful of new T cells, the authors suggested, are recruited with each seasonal influenza vaccination.

One entry per CDR3 protein, called by TCRdb with MiXCR from the RT-PCR reads. The sample includes roughly 500,000 distinct CDR3 sequences, 16% seen only once; the top ten take around 3%. This clonotype was counted between two and nine times. The antigen is unknown. The CDR3 loop spans 13 amino acids. Unmatched junction bases numbered 5, after V lost 6 bases and J lost 4 bases. The J gene is TRBJ1-1, the V gene TRBV12-3 or TRBV12-4; 7 bases fit TRBD1. Sequencing used CD4+ T cells sorted from PBMCs, obtained around 25 months after vaccination. The clonotype comes from a man aged 50-75 years who received an inactivated influenza vaccine. In DNA, the CDR3 is TGTGCCAGCAGGAGGGGGCGGGTCACTGAAGCTTTCTTT. Translated: CASRRGRVTEAFF.